This T cell receptor beta chain came from a study of blood T cells in healthy people across ages. For the study at large: Capturing about one barcoded beta molecule per two T cells was achieved by template switching. General study points: A roughly linear age-dependent decrease characterized TCR beta diversity per million T cells.

As concerns this clonotype: Its antigen is not identified.

Through a sample-barcoded 5' primer and a J-beta primer mix, a second PCR was run for about 7 to 12 cycles. Template switching added a 12-random-nucleotide identifier to every cDNA molecule. One entry per CDR3 protein, called by TCRdb with MiXCR from the 5' RACE reads. The sample consists of approximately 800,000 distinct CDR3 sequences, around 36% of them appearing once. This CDR3 has 14 residues. Trimming cost V 4 bases and J 11 bases, with 20 bases left between them. The germline V gene encodes CDR1 MNHEY and CDR2 SMNVEV (reference sequence). Each sample yielded at least 7 million isolated PBMCs. The V gene is TRBV27, the J gene TRBJ2-5; no reliable D call. This clonotype was obtained from a man aged 18 to 29 in good health. Specimen: blood. The DNA of the CDR3 is TGTGCCAGCAGTTCGAGTGGTGGTGAAGTCGGGCAGTACTTC. Its protein product is CASSSSGGEVGQYF.